This TCR beta chain was captured by sequencing in a study of chemoradiotherapy in HPV16-positive cancers (dated by TCRdb to the early 2020s). At the level of the whole study: Candidate HPV-specific T-cell clones and common TCR motifs were defined by functional T-cell assays performed on cells from two HPV16-positive patients. Whether T-cell immunity against the HPV oncoproteins E6 and E7 changes during chemoradiotherapy and whether survival is affected by this immunity were examined in the study. The candidate HPV-specific TCRs and motifs were then tracked in TCR repertoires from around 86 patients with HPV-related cancers.

Relative to germline, V is missing 0 bases and J is missing 4 bases, with 8 bases of the junction outside any gene match. Inclusive of the bounding cysteine and phenylalanine, the CDR3 is 16 residues long. Just the 48-base CDR3 DNA is kept, in frame starting at base 1. Based on the germline V gene (reference sequence), the CDR1 and CDR2 sequences are MNHNY and SVGAGI. Points the paper makes about the study in general: Expansion of candidate HPV-specific clones and E7-related TCR motifs was observed in the tumor microenvironment during treatment, whereas no such expansion was observed for non-HPV-specific T cells. Only a couple of HPV16-positive patients were used to derive the functional definition of HPV-specific T cells, and the survival association was reported for HPV16-positive patients. Improved recurrence-free survival in HPV16-positive patients was associated with expansion of HPV-responsive T cells during chemoradiotherapy.

This clone was recorded only once. This clone's antigen is unknown. It has no much larger one-base neighbor in the sample; base qualities were not kept. Library preparation was by the immunoSEQ multiplex PCR assay. Imported from immuneACCESS, the table was reduced by TCRdb to in-frame sequences with V and J called. These copies leave out some clones; in studies compared against another copy, an unresolved V gene accounts for under half, and the cause of the remainder is not known. Across this sample there are roughly 9,800 clones, with more than 70% seen only once. Roughly 2.7% of the sample comes from the top ten. Repertoires were sampled repeatedly over the course of chemoradiotherapy, so clonal expansion could be followed in the tumor microenvironment.

Recombination connected TRBV6-6 to TRBJ1-1; 7 nucleotides in the junction match TRBD1. This clonotype originated in a human donor with HPV-associated anogenital cancer. The source was blood, collected from a patient who underwent chemoradiotherapy. For the CDR3, the sequence is CASSYSGQPSSTEAFF. The bases are TGTGCCAGCAGTTACTCGGGACAGCCTTCCAGCACTGAAGCTTTCTTT.